Listed below are T cell receptor beta chains from one sample, sequenced in a study of shared clonotypes between healthy human individuals. Clones were read by immunoSEQ multiplex PCR, and TCRdb kept only the in-frame ones, dropping some. The data show around 2,000,000 clones, around 95% seen once. The sequencing sample was made of naive CD4+ T cells sorted from blood. The receptors were sampled from a man aged 18 to 29 in good health. CDR3s include the opening cysteine and the closing phenylalanine or tryptophan. The D gene is left open where the match is weak. Clone sizes are given selectively: once, few, many, or a class where the clone is expanded.

J: TRBJ2-7
V: TRBV4-3
D: TRBD1
size: NA
DNA: TGCGCCAGCAGCCAAACAGGACAGGGGGCATTCGAGCAGTACTTC
CDR3: CASSQTGQGAFEQYF

J: TRBJ2-7
V: TRBV5-8
D: NA
size: once
DNA: TGTGCCAGCAGCTTGCAGCCGTACGTCGACTACGAGCAGTACTTC
CDR3: CASSLQPYVDYEQYF

J: TRBJ2-7
V: TRBV5-1
D: NA
size: NA
DNA: TGCGCCAGCAGCTTACGAGGGGGCGGGGCCCCGAGGGAGCAGTACTTC
CDR3: CASSLRGGGAPREQYF

J: TRBJ1-1
V: TRBV2
D: TRBD1
size: NA
DNA: TGTGCCAGCAGTGAGAGGTCGACAGGGAAATTCCCTGAAGCTTTCTTT
CDR3: CASSERSTGKFPEAFF

J: TRBJ2-1
V: TRBV9
D: NA
size: once
DNA: TGTGCCAGCAGCGACAGGAGGACGGGCTCCTACAATGAGCAGTTCTTC
CDR3: CASSDRRTGSYNEQFF

J: TRBJ2-1
V: TRBV28
D: TRBD2
size: NA
DNA: TGTGCCAGCAGAAATAGCGGGGGTGGAAATGAGCAGTTCTTC
CDR3: CASRNSGGGNEQFF

J: TRBJ2-1
V: TRBV5-4
D: NA
size: once
DNA: TGTGCCAGCAGCTTGGGATCAGAGGGGCCCTCCTACAATGAGCAGTTCTTC
CDR3: CASSLGSEGPSYNEQFF

J: TRBJ1-2
V: TRBV5-1
D: NA
size: NA
DNA: TGCGCCAGCAGCGGAGCGGGGCGGGGTGGCTACACCTTC
CDR3: CASSGAGRGGYTF

J: TRBJ2-5
V: TRBV7-6
D: NA
size: NA
DNA: TGTGCCAGCAGCCTCACCCCTCAAGAGACCCAGTACTTC
CDR3: CASSLTPQETQYF

J: TRBJ1-2
V: TRBV19
D: NA
size: NA
DNA: TGTGCCAGTAGCCCCGCCGGGACACCCTATGGCTACACCTTC
CDR3: CASSPAGTPYGYTF

J: TRBJ1-2
V: TRBV5-1
D: TRBD1
size: once
DNA: TGCGCCAGCAGCTTCACAGGGGATGGCTACACCTTC
CDR3: CASSFTGDGYTF

J: TRBJ2-2
V: TRBV30
D: NA
size: NA
DNA: TGTGCCTGGATTGAGTTAGGCAGTAAGAACACCGGGGAGCTGTTTTTT
CDR3: CAWIELGSKNTGELFF

J: TRBJ2-7
V: TRBV18
D: NA
size: NA
DNA: TGTGCCAGCTCACCACAGACAGGAGCCTACGAGCAGTACTTC
CDR3: CASSPQTGAYEQYF

J: TRBJ2-5
V: TRBV19
D: TRBD2
size: NA
DNA: TGTGCCAGTAGTATTCTGGCGGGAGTGGGGGAGACCCAGTACTTC
CDR3: CASSILAGVGETQYF

J: TRBJ1-2
V: TRBV7-2
D: NA
size: NA
DNA: TGTGCCAGCAGCTTAGCCCCAGAGGGCGGCTACACCTTC
CDR3: CASSLAPEGGYTF

J: TRBJ2-1
V: TRBV25-1
D: TRBD1
size: NA
DNA: TGTGCCAGCAGTGAACAGGGGGCTGGCTACAATGAGCAGTTCTTC
CDR3: CASSEQGAGYNEQFF

J: TRBJ1-6
V: TRBV18
D: NA
size: NA
DNA: TGTGCCAGCGCGGGGCCTCGGGATAATTCACCCCTCCACTTT
CDR3: CASAGPRDNSPLHF

J: TRBJ1-1
V: TRBV10-1
D: TRBD1
size: many
DNA: TGCGCCAGCAGTGGACAGGGCGCGACTGAAGCTTTCTTT
CDR3: CASSGQGATEAFF

J: TRBJ2-1
V: TRBV4-3
D: NA
size: NA
DNA: TGCGCCAGCAGCCAAGACCCGGCGGGGTACAATGAGCAGTTCTTC
CDR3: CASSQDPAGYNEQFF

J: TRBJ1-6
V: TRBV11-2
D: TRBD1
size: NA
DNA: TGTGCCAGCAACGAACAGGGGGCCGGTTCACCCCTCCACTTT
CDR3: CASNEQGAGSPLHF

J: TRBJ2-7
V: TRBV6-5
D: TRBD2
size: NA
DNA: TGTGCCAGCAGTTCCCTCGGGGGGAGTTTCTACGAGCAGTACTTC
CDR3: CASSSLGGSFYEQYF

J: TRBJ2-3
V: TRBV11-2
D: NA
size: NA
DNA: TGTGCCAGCAGCTCCCGGTCCGGGGGCGGGGCAGATACGCAGTATTTT
CDR3: CASSSRSGGGADTQYF

J: TRBJ1-4
V: TRBV5-1
D: TRBD1
size: NA
DNA: TGCGCCAGCAGCTTGGGAGGACAGGGGGAGGAAAAACTGTTTTTT
CDR3: CASSLGGQGEEKLFF

J: TRBJ2-7
V: TRBV6-5
D: TRBD1
size: NA
DNA: TGTGCCAGCTGCAGGGGGAGCGGAGGTGTTTACGAGCAGTACTTC
CDR3: CASCRGSGGVYEQYF

J: TRBJ1-2
V: TRBV18
D: TRBD1
size: NA
DNA: TGTGCCAGCTCCCAAGGACAGGGGTTTGATGGCTACACCTTC
CDR3: CASSQGQGFDGYTF

J: TRBJ2-2
V: TRBV6-1
D: NA
size: NA
DNA: TGTGCCAGCAGTGTTACAGGGAACACCGGGGAGCTGTTTTTT
CDR3: CASSVTGNTGELFF

J: TRBJ2-3
V: TRBV11-2
D: NA
size: NA
DNA: TGTGCCAGCAGCTTAGCCGCATCCAATACGCAGTATTTT
CDR3: CASSLAASNTQYF

J: TRBJ2-4
V: TRBV9
D: NA
size: NA
DNA: TGTGCCAGCAGCGTAATAGGGCACCCATTTGACATTCAGTACTTC
CDR3: CASSVIGHPFDIQYF

J: TRBJ2-7
V: TRBV6-6
D: TRBD1
size: NA
DNA: TGTGCCAGCAGTTACACGGAGCCGGGACAGGGCTACGAGCAGTACTTC
CDR3: CASSYTEPGQGYEQYF

J: TRBJ2-3
V: TRBV11-2
D: TRBD2
size: NA
DNA: TGTGCCAGCAGTTTCGGGGGGAGAGATACGCAGTATTTT
CDR3: CASSFGGRDTQYF

J: TRBJ2-7
V: TRBV14
D: NA
size: NA
DNA: TGTGCCAGCAGCCAAGTAGCAGGGGCGAGTTACTACGAGCAGTACTTC
CDR3: CASSQVAGASYYEQYF

J: TRBJ1-4
V: TRBV28
D: TRBD1
size: NA
DNA: TGTGCCAGCAGTCTAAGACAGGGAGTTAATGAAAAACTGTTTTTT
CDR3: CASSLRQGVNEKLFF

J: TRBJ1-2
V: TRBV5-5
D: TRBD1
size: once
DNA: TGTGCCAGCAGCTTAGGTTGGGACAGTTTATATGGCTACACCTTC
CDR3: CASSLGWDSLYGYTF

J: TRBJ1-1
V: TRBV5-1
D: TRBD1
size: NA
DNA: TGCGCCAGCAGCTTCCGGACAGGGGCGAACACTGAAGCTTTCTTT
CDR3: CASSFRTGANTEAFF

J: TRBJ2-6
V: TRBV6-6
D: NA
size: NA
DNA: TGTGCCAGCAGTTACTCCTTCTCTGGGGCCAACGTCCTGACTTTC
CDR3: CASSYSFSGANVLTF

J: TRBJ2-1
V: TRBV25-1
D: TRBD2
size: NA
DNA: TGTGCCAGCAGTGAACTCGTAAGCGGGGCAAACAATGAGCAGTTCTTC
CDR3: CASSELVSGANNEQFF

J: TRBJ1-1
V: TRBV18
D: NA
size: NA
DNA: TGTGCCAGCTCACCGAAGAAGAACACTGAAGCTTTCTTT
CDR3: CASSPKKNTEAFF

J: TRBJ1-1
V: TRBV10-3
D: NA
size: NA
DNA: TGTGCCACCCGCGGGACACTAAACACTGAAGCTTTCTTT
CDR3: CATRGTLNTEAFF

J: TRBJ2-7
V: TRBV27
D: NA
size: NA
DNA: TGTGCCAGCAGCCCCCGGGGTGTTGGCGTATACGAGCAGTACTTC
CDR3: CASSPRGVGVYEQYF